This T cell receptor (beta chain) was identified in a study of T cells in localized non-small cell lung cancer. Study results and limitations: Within adjacent lung there appeared a median roughly 60 of the top 100 tumor clones. The study linked higher blood T cell density to longer overall survival. There was higher T cell clonality in uninvolved adjacent lung than in tumor, and it was highest there.

With respect to this clone: The antigen remains unidentified.

Data came from immunoSEQ multiplex PCR; TCRdb stores just in-frame clones and leaves some out. The sample contains under 35,000 clones, more than 85% of which appear only once. In germline, CDR1 is SGHTA, CDR2 FQGNSA. The CDR3 is 15 residues long. V shed 2 bases and J 2 bases; nucleotides not matched to a gene: 4. This clonotype originated in a female donor older than 55 with stage II lung adenocarcinoma. This sample comprised peripheral blood mononuclear cells, obtained before any cancer treatment. The chain employs TRBV7-2 and TRBJ1-2; the match to TRBD1 covers 8 bases. CDR3: CASSLYNRGNYGYTF. For the CDR3, the DNA is TGTGCCAGCAGCTTATATAACAGGGGGAACTATGGCTACACCTTC.